This T cell receptor (beta chain) was recovered during a study of OX40 agonist ivuxolimab in advanced cancers. The study, taken as a whole, reports: Low levels of normalized T-cell clonal expansion also appeared in some nonresponders. Expansion of clones was among the lowest in partial responders at 0.1-3.0 mg/kg.

This clone was seen only once. The antigen is unknown. Germline V gene sequence: CDR1 MNHEY, CDR2 SVGAGI. The CDR3 extends over 14 amino acids. V lost 7 bases to trimming and J lost 4 bases, with 17 bases between them. Some clones are missing from TCRdb's copy, which holds only in-frame ones; the method was immunoSEQ multiplex PCR. The sample shows around 45,000 clones, more than 70% of them seen only once. This TCR came from an adult with an advanced solid tumor such as melanoma, head and neck, liver or kidney cancer. This material consisted of CD4+ or CD8+ T cells sorted from blood, taken in a trial of the OX40 agonist ivuxolimab. The chain is built from TRBV6-5 and TRBJ2-7; D is possibly TRBD1 (6 bases). The CDR3 loop reads CASTRPGHPYEQYF. CDR3 sequence (DNA): TGTGCCAGCACCAGGCCGGGACATCCGTACGAGCAGTACTTC.